The rows below give T cell receptor beta chains drawn from one sample of a study of response to subunit inactivated influenza vaccine. MiXCR, applied by TCRdb to the RT-PCR reads, yields one record per CDR3 protein. This sample carries a few hundred thousand distinct CDR3 sequences, 22% of them seen once, and the ten largest clones take 9% to 12%. The specimen comprised PBMCs from blood, sampled less than 22 months after vaccination. Every receptor here comes from a man aged 50-75 years who received an inactivated influenza vaccine. The CDR3 runs from the conserved cysteine through the conserved F or W. A D gene is named only where the DNA matches it firmly. Expanded clones get a size class; other rows say once, few or many, or leave the size out.

TRBV12-2	few	TRBJ2-7	.	TGTGCAAGTCGCTTAGTGGTACCATCCTACGAGCAGTACTTC	CASRLVVPSYEQYF
TRBV5-1	few	TRBJ1-1	TRBD1	TGCGCCAGCAACTTCAGGGGGATGAACACTGAAGCTTTCTTT	CASNFRGMNTEAFF
TRBV7-2	few	TRBJ1-3	TRBD1	TGTGCCAGCAGCTCTGCCAGGGGGCCTGGAAACACCATATATTTT	CASSSARGPGNTIYF
TRBV19	many	TRBJ1-6	TRBD1	TGTGCCAGTTCGAGGGGGCAGCAATCACCCCTCCACTTT	CASSRGQQSPLHF
TRBV2	.	TRBJ1-1	.	TGTGCCAGCAGTGAAAGGTGGAACACTGAAGCTTTCTTT	CASSERWNTEAFF
TRBV7-9	few	TRBJ1-1	.	TGTGCCAGCAGGTCACCAGGAGAGAACACTGAAGCTTTCTTT	CASRSPGENTEAFF
TRBV20-1	few	TRBJ2-5	TRBD2	TGCAGTGCCCCAGGACTAGCGTACCAAGAGACCCAGTACTTC	CSAPGLAYQETQYF
TRBV5-1	.	TRBJ1-1	.	TGCGCCAGCAGCGTCAATTTAGGGAACACTGAAGCTTTCTTT	CASSVNLGNTEAFF
TRBV29-1	few	TRBJ2-5	.	TGCAGCGTTGTTTCACAAGAGACCCAGTACTTC	CSVVSQETQYF
TRBV4-1	.	TRBJ1-4	.	TGCGGCAGCAGCCAAGAAAGGGGAACTAATGAAAAACTGTTTTTT	CGSSQERGTNEKLFF
TRBV6-5	few	TRBJ1-6	TRBD1	TGTGCCAGCAGTTACCGACAGGGGATTAATTCACCCCTCCACTTT	CASSYRQGINSPLHF
TRBV12-3/TRBV12-4	.	TRBJ1-5	.	TGTGCCAGCAGGTACTCCTTCGGGGTTAATCAGCCCCAGCATTTT	CASRYSFGVNQPQHF
TRBV7-9	.	TRBJ1-2	.	TGTGCCAGCAGCGAGTGGTCCTCTACTAACTATGGCTACACCTTC	CASSEWSSTNYGYTF
TRBV4-1	.	TRBJ2-3	TRBD2	TGCGCCAGCAGCCAAGAGGGACTAGCGGGAGGTACAGATACGCAGTATTTT	CASSQEGLAGGTDTQYF
TRBV10-3	few	TRBJ1-1	TRBD1	TGTGCCATCAGGGACAGGGGCGGCACTGAAGCTTTCTTT	CAIRDRGGTEAFF
TRBV4-2	many	TRBJ1-6	.	TGTGCCACCCTATCACCCCTCCACTTT	CATLSPLHF
TRBV16	few	TRBJ2-1	.	TGTGCCAGCAGCCAACGCCAGAATGAGCAGTTCTTC	CASSQRQNEQFF
TRBV28	many	TRBJ2-7	TRBD1	TGTGCCAGCAGTTTTGGGGACAGGGGCACCTACGAGCAGTACTTC	CASSFGDRGTYEQYF
TRBV20-1	many	TRBJ1-1	.	TGCAGTGCTAGTGTAGGGAGCCGAACGACTGAAGCTTTCTTT	CSASVGSRTTEAFF
TRBV30	many	TRBJ2-7	TRBD1	TGTGCCTGGAGGGGCGGGACAGGGGGCTTGAAGCAGTACTTC	CAWRGGTGGLKQYF
TRBV12-3/TRBV12-4	.	TRBJ1-5	.	TGTGCCAGCAGTTTAGATCTGCAGCCCCAGCATTTT	CASSLDLQPQHF
TRBV6-5	.	TRBJ1-3	.	TGTGCCAGCAGTTACGGGACTTCTGGAAACACCATATATTTT	CASSYGTSGNTIYF
TRBV30	.	TRBJ2-7	TRBD2	TGTGCCTGGAGTAGCGGGAGGGGTAACGAGCAGTACTTC	CAWSSGRGNEQYF
TRBV29-1	few	TRBJ2-1	TRBD2	TGCAGCGCGGGGAACAGCGGGGGGAGGTTCTTC	CSAGNSGGRFF
TRBV4-3	few	TRBJ1-5	.	TGCGCCAGCAGCCAGACCTTTGGGTCATTTAATCAGCCCCAGCATTTT	CASSQTFGSFNQPQHF
TRBV4-2	.	TRBJ2-2	.	TGTGCCAGCAGCCAAGATCGAGGGGGAGGGATAACCGGGGAGCTGTTTTTT	CASSQDRGGGITGELFF
TRBV19	.	TRBJ2-7	.	TGTGCCAGTAGGCTAAGGAGCTCGAGCTCCTACGAGCAGTACTTC	CASRLRSSSSYEQYF
TRBV20-1	few	TRBJ2-1	TRBD2	TGCAGTGCTAGCGGCGGGAGGGCAATTAATGAGCAGTTCTTC	CSASGGRAINEQFF
TRBV10-3	.	TRBJ2-3	TRBD2	TGTGCCATCAGCTGGACTAGGAACGTACCAGATACGCAGTATTTT	CAISWTRNVPDTQYF
TRBV5-6	.	TRBJ1-2	.	TGTGCCAGCAGCTTGGATCCGGGGTGCTATGGCTACACCTTC	CASSLDPGCYGYTF
TRBV4-3	few	TRBJ2-7	TRBD2	TGCGCCAGCAGCCAAGCTCTGAGCGGGGGGGTGTACGAGCAGTACTTC	CASSQALSGGVYEQYF
TRBV25-1	.	TRBJ2-6	.	TGTGCCAGCAGTGAACGTGCTGGGGCCAACGTCCTGACTTTC	CASSERAGANVLTF
TRBV3-1	few	TRBJ1-4	.	TGTGCCAGCAGCCAAACGATCCAGGAAAAACTGTTTTTT	CASSQTIQEKLFF
TRBV3-1	.	TRBJ2-3	TRBD2	TGTGCCAGCAGCCCTCTATCGATTTCCGGGACTAGCGCGCTCGGGGATACGCAGTATTTT	CASSPLSISGTSALGDTQYF
TRBV12-3/TRBV12-4	few	TRBJ2-5	.	TGTGCCAGCACCCCGTGGCAGCAAGAGACCCAGTACTTC	CASTPWQQETQYF
TRBV5-1	.	TRBJ2-2	.	TGCGCCAGCAGCATAGAAACAAACACCGGGGAGCTGTTTTTT	CASSIETNTGELFF
TRBV7-7	few	TRBJ2-2	.	TGTGCCAGCAGCCTGACAATTCCCACGCCGAACACCGGGGAGCTGTTTTTT	CASSLTIPTPNTGELFF
TRBV7-6	few	TRBJ1-6	.	TGTGCCAGCAGCTTAGGACAGCATAATTCACCCCTCCACTTT	CASSLGQHNSPLHF
TRBV11-2	.	TRBJ2-4	.	TGTGCCAGCAGCTGGGACGTAGCCAAAAACATTCAGTACTTC	CASSWDVAKNIQYF
TRBV20-1	.	TRBJ2-5	TRBD2	TGCAGTGCTAGTGGAGACATAGCGGGAGCCCTACGGGGAGAGACCCAGTACTTC	CSASGDIAGALRGETQYF
TRBV6-2/TRBV6-3	few	TRBJ1-4	TRBD1	TGTGCCAGCAGTGTCACCGGGACAGTCTATGAAAAACTGTTTTTT	CASSVTGTVYEKLFF
TRBV20-1	.	TRBJ2-3	TRBD2	TGCAGTGCTAGGCCGGGACTAGCGGGCGGGAGCACAGATACGCAGTATTTT	CSARPGLAGGSTDTQYF
TRBV5-1	few	TRBJ2-4	.	TGCGCCAGCAGCTCACAGGGTTTCAATAACATTCAGTACTTC	CASSSQGFNNIQYF
TRBV25-1	few	TRBJ2-7	.	TGTGCCAGCAGTGAATTCCGGCCACCGGGACCCCCTGGCGAGCAGTACTTC	CASSEFRPPGPPGEQYF
TRBV5-1	many	TRBJ2-3	.	TGCGCCAGCGACTCAGGGACAGATACGCAGTATTTT	CASDSGTDTQYF
TRBV20-1	.	TRBJ2-5	.	TGCAGTGCCCTAGGAGGGGCTGAGACCCAGTACTTC	CSALGGAETQYF
TRBV7-8	.	TRBJ1-4	.	TGTGCCAGCAGCTTAGGGTCAGGCGGAGGAAAACTGTTTTTT	CASSLGSGGGKLFF
TRBV6-2/TRBV6-3	.	TRBJ1-1	TRBD1	TGTGCCAGCGGACCCGGGACAGCCTTTGAAGCTTTCTTT	CASGPGTAFEAFF
TRBV2	.	TRBJ2-4	.	TGTGCCAGCAGTGAAGCCAACTACCTAGCCAAAAACATTCAGTACTTC	CASSEANYLAKNIQYF
TRBV18	.	TRBJ1-6	.	TGTGCCAGCTCACCTCCATCTCTCGGCAATTCACCCCTCCACTTT	CASSPPSLGNSPLHF
TRBV6-2/TRBV6-3	.	TRBJ2-7	TRBD2	TGTGCCAGCACTTCCATAGCGGGACCCTACGAGCAGTACTTC	CASTSIAGPYEQYF
TRBV4-2	.	TRBJ2-5	.	TGTGCCAGCAGCCAGCCAGGGCTGGAGACCCAGTACTTC	CASSQPGLETQYF
TRBV11-2	few	TRBJ2-1	.	TGTGCCAGCAGCTTACCGGGGGCCTACAATGAGCAGTTCTTC	CASSLPGAYNEQFF